Given below is one T cell receptor (beta chain) in context. Which antigen it targets is not known. Qualities for individual bases were not recorded, and no much larger clone is one base off. This sample stems from a study of early T cells in non-severe SARS-CoV-2 infection (dated by TCRdb to about 2021). About the full investigation: TCR sequencing used bulk RNA from unsorted whole blood, so alpha and beta chains could not be paired. The study at large found these results: Matching against VDJdb was skewed toward anti-spike CD8 responses, likely underestimated virus-specific expansions, and missed private and CD4 specificities.

Spanning cysteine to phenylalanine, the CDR3 consists of 14 amino acids. Just the 42-base CDR3 DNA is kept, in frame starting at base 1. A distance of 13 bases separates the germline ends of V and J, which lose 7 bases and 1 base respectively. From the germline V gene, CDR1 is SNHLY and CDR2 is FYNNEI. Libraries were built with 5' RACE. The run used a NextSeq 500. In the TCR library protocol, unique molecular identifiers were attached to individual cDNA molecules to correct for PCR bias and sequencing error. Both TCR alpha and beta chains were sequenced, and tight co-correlation was observed between alpha and beta sequence abundances in each sample. Turning to the authors' computational methods: Decombinator V4 was used to perform V gene, J gene and CDR3 annotation of TCR sequences. TCRs were defined as expanded if a significant change between any two time points was detected under a Poisson model with p below 0.0001. TCR abundances were normalised to the total number of TCRs sequenced per sample and were expressed as counts per million. MAIT TCRs were defined by TRAV1-2 paired with TRAJ12, TRAJ20 or TRAJ33, and iNKT TCRs by TRAV10 paired with TRAJ18. VDJdb, accessed on 1 November 2021, was searched for TCRs annotated for CMV, EBV and SARS-CoV-2, and TCRs annotated for more than one antigen were excluded. TCRdb handled the public reads itself, with Q25 trimming in fastp and clone calling in MiXCR, and kept productive beta chains. Merged by CDR3 protein, the rows form single entries marked with the most common genes and DNA. These V and J calls rely on TCRdb rather than the paper's analysis. Recorded for this sample are more than 85,000 distinct CDR3 sequences; roughly 12% of them occurred a single time. 3.8% of the sample is held by the ten biggest clonotypes.

The study was a case-control design nested within a healthcare worker cohort in London, UK, with weekly nasopharyngeal swab PCR tests and blood sampling. Between 23 and 31 March 2020, the week of the UK lockdown, healthcare workers were enrolled and then followed up weekly for as long as 16 weeks. The rearranged segments are TRBV2 and TRBJ1-1; too little of a D gene remains to name it. The input for sequencing was whole blood, taken at baseline. This receptor was identified in an adult who was a healthcare worker with PCR-confirmed SARS-CoV-2 infection or an uninfected control (not recorded which). At the DNA level, the sequence is TGTGCCAGCATTGGGCAGGCCTCGAACACTGAAGCTTTCTTT. This translates into CASIGQASNTEAFF.